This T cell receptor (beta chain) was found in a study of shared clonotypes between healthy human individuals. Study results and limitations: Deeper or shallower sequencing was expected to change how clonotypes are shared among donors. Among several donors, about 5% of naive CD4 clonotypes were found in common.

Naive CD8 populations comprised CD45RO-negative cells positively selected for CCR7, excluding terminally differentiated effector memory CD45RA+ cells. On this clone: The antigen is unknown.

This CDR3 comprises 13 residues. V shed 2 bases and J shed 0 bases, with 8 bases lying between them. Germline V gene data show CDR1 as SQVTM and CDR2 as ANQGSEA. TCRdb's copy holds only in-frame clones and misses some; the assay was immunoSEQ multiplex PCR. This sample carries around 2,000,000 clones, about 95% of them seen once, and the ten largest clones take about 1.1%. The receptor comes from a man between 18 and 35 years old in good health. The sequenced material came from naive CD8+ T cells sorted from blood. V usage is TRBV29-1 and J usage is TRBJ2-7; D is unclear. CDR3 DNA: TGCAGCGTTGAAAGTCTAGACTCCTACGAGCAGTACTTC. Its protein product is CSVESLDSYEQYF.